These T cell receptor beta chains were read from a single sample in a study of shared clonotypes between healthy human individuals. The assay was immunoSEQ multiplex PCR, and TCRdb's table has in-frame clones only and misses some. The table records some 2,500,000 clones, around 92% of them present only once. Sequencing was performed on naive CD4+ T cells from PBMCs. All receptors derive from a man aged 18 to 35 in good health. Some clones in this sample may be carry-over from other donors' samples. Each CDR3 is given with its conserved first and last residue. The D gene is left open where the match is weak. Not all rows give a size; the values are once, few, many and, for expanded clones, a class.

j_gene | v_gene | d_gene | abundance | CDR3nt | CDR3aa
TRBJ1-2 | TRBV6-5 | TRBD1 | once | TGTGCCAGCAGTTACTCTAGCAGGGGGCGGGTTGGCTACACCTTC | CASSYSSRGRVGYTF
TRBJ1-2 | TRBV30 | NA | NA | TGTGCCTGGAGCCCTTCGGGGCAGGCCTATGGCTACACCTTC | CAWSPSGQAYGYTF
TRBJ2-1 | TRBV4-3 | NA | NA | TGCGCCAGCAGCCAAGATCCTGGGGTGCCCGAGCAGTTCTTC | CASSQDPGVPEQFF
TRBJ1-3 | TRBV6-5 | NA | NA | TGTGCCAGCAGTTCCCCTGGAAACACCATATATTTT | CASSSPGNTIYF
TRBJ1-2 | TRBV19 | NA | NA | TGTGCCAGTAGTATAGTCCACAATTTACGGGCTGACTATGGCTACACCTTC | CASSIVHNLRADYGYTF
TRBJ2-1 | TRBV30 | TRBD2 | NA | TGTGCCTGGGGGGACCGGACTAGCTCCTACAATGAGCAGTTCTTC | CAWGDRTSSYNEQFF
TRBJ2-7 | TRBV6-5 | TRBD2 | NA | TGTGCCAGCAGTTACCGCGGGGGGAGCTCCTACGAGCAGTACTTC | CASSYRGGSSYEQYF
TRBJ2-3 | TRBV5-6 | NA | NA | TGTGCCAGCAGCGGCGACTGGAGCACAGATACGCAGTATTTT | CASSGDWSTDTQYF
TRBJ1-3 | TRBV9 | TRBD1 | NA | TGTGCCAGCAGCTTCCGGACAGGGGCCTTAGGCTACTCTGGAAACACCATATATTTT | CASSFRTGALGYSGNTIYF
TRBJ1-2 | TRBV28 | NA | NA | TGTGCCAGCACCCCGGTTCTTCCCGGCTACACCTTC | CASTPVLPGYTF
TRBJ2-7 | TRBV5-1 | TRBD2 | NA | TGCGCCAGCAGCCCTGGGACAGCGGGGGGCTCCTACGAGCAGTACTTC | CASSPGTAGGSYEQYF
TRBJ2-5 | TRBV5-4 | NA | NA | TGTGCCAGCAGCTCCGTTGGGCAGGGGGGGGAGACCCAGTACTTC | CASSSVGQGGETQYF
TRBJ2-7 | TRBV28 | TRBD1 | NA | TGTGCCAGCAGTGCACAGGGGGTACGCTACGAGCAGTACTTC | CASSAQGVRYEQYF
TRBJ2-2 | TRBV10-2 | NA | NA | TGCGCCAGCAGCGAACTAGCTAGCACCGGGGAGCTGTTTTTT | CASSELASTGELFF
TRBJ1-1 | TRBV19 | TRBD1 | NA | TGTGCCAGTACCCAACGAGGACAGGGGGCCACTGAAGCTTTCTTT | CASTQRGQGATEAFF
TRBJ2-7 | TRBV11-3 | NA | NA | TGTGCCAGTAGCCGTGGGGCAGGGGAGTCCTACGAGCAGTACTTC | CASSRGAGESYEQYF